This T cell receptor beta chain was observed in a study of shared clonotypes between healthy human individuals. The study ran the assay at deep level. The authors ran unsorted PBMC replicate PCRs on around 320 ng DNA, approximately 31,000 T cell genomes. The repertoire was sequenced with immunoSEQ multiplex PCR; TCRdb's copy has only in-frame clones and lacks some. In the table there are about 480,000 clones, 79% of which are singletons. Overall study results and limits: Sampling was confined to blood; repertoires within tissues likely differ.

With respect to this clone: Its antigen is still unknown.

The length of the CDR3 is 17 residues. The ends were cut back, 2 bases at V and 0 bases at J, with 16 bases in the middle. Per the germline V gene, CDR1 is SGHDT and CDR2 is YYEEEE. This receptor was taken from a woman in her thirties or forties in good health. Some clones in this sample may be carry-over from other donors' samples. The chain recombines TRBV5-6 with TRBJ2-3; D not resolved. The sample comprised PBMCs. The DNA for the CDR3 is TGTGCCAGCAGCTTCTTTACAGCCTCTAGGAGCACAGATACGCAGTATTTT. It encodes CASSFFTASRSTDTQYF.